This T cell receptor (beta chain) originates from a study of regulatory T cells in long-lasting Graves disease. This clonotype was recorded many times. This CDR3 spans 14 amino acids. The germline V and J ends were trimmed by 2 bases and 8 bases, with 12 bases remaining between them. Germline assignment: CDR1 MNHEY and CDR2 SVGAGI. Time point in this sample: persistent/refractory GD, antithyroid drugs over 5 years with positive TRAb. Extracted PBMC RNA gave rise to the TCR library. Graves' disease diagnosis used American Thyroid Association guidelines. A roughly 10-milliliter sample of peripheral blood was drawn into EDTA tubes. The TCR beta library used iRepertoire HTBI primers with Arm-PCR amplification of CDR3. MiXCR, run by TCRdb on the multiplex PCR reads, gives a single entry per CDR3 protein. The table has 350,000 to 450,000 distinct CDR3 sequences, over 20% seen once; the top ten hold roughly an eighth.

The chain combines TRBV6-5 with TRBJ2-2; D is perhaps TRBD1 or TRBD2 (5 bases each). The origin of this receptor is a female donor with Graves disease. The sequencing here drew on peripheral blood mononuclear cells (PBMCs), taken when the disease was refractory, from a patient treated with antithyroid drugs. The DNA for the CDR3 is TGTGCCAGCAGTTACCGGGACCGAACTGGGGAGCTGTTTTTT. It translates to CASSYRDRTGELFF.